Shown below are 4 T cell receptor beta chains from a single sample sequenced in a study of blood T cell repertoires in COVID-19. Using immunoSEQ multiplex PCR, the repertoire was profiled, and TCRdb retains in-frame clones only, with some absent. The table records about 410,000 clones, 75% to 90% of them present only once. The sequenced sample consisted of peripheral blood. These receptors were collected from a woman aged 40 to 50 with COVID-19, enrolled during active disease.

This chain uses TRBV20-1 with TRBJ2-2, with D maybe TRBD2 (5 bases). The V end lost 5 bases, the J end lost 7 bases, and 8 bases lay between the germline ends. The CDR3 covers 11 residues. Germline V CDR1 and CDR2: DFQATT, SNEGSKA (reference sequence). In nucleotides, the CDR3 is TGCAGTGCTGCCGACTACGGGGAGCTGTTTTTT. Translated, it gives CSAADYGELFF.

The chain employs TRBV6-6 and TRBJ2-1; possible D gene TRBD2, 6 bases. The germline V and J ends were trimmed by 2 bases and 0 bases, with 8 bases remaining between them. This CDR3 has 15 amino acids. Germline V lookup: CDR1 MNHNY, CDR2 SVGAGI (reference sequence). The CDR3 sequence: CASSYGTPSYNEQFF. CDR3 bases: TGTGCCAGCAGTTACGGGACTCCCTCCTACAATGAGCAGTTCTTC.

This clone was observed a few times. The sample contains more than one DNA sequence encoding this CDR3. The CDR3 DNA reads TGTGCCAGCAGCTTAGATCCCCAGAACACTGAAGCTTTCTTT. This translates into CASSLDPQNTEAFF. The chain recombines TRBV11-3 with TRBJ1-1; no clear D gene. The V gene's germline CDR1 is SGHNT and CDR2 YENEEA. V was cut by 0 bases and J by 1 base, with 6 bases left in between. This CDR3 contains 14 residues.

V and J are TRBV5-1 and TRBJ1-2; D is uncertain. Germline CDR1 and CDR2: SGHRS and YFSETQ. The CDR3 spans 13 residues. Trimming removed 2 bases from V and 10 bases from J, with 15 bases in between. The CDR3 here is CASSLRVRGDYTF. The DNA for the CDR3 is TGCGCCAGCAGCTTAAGGGTTCGGGGTGACTACACCTTC.